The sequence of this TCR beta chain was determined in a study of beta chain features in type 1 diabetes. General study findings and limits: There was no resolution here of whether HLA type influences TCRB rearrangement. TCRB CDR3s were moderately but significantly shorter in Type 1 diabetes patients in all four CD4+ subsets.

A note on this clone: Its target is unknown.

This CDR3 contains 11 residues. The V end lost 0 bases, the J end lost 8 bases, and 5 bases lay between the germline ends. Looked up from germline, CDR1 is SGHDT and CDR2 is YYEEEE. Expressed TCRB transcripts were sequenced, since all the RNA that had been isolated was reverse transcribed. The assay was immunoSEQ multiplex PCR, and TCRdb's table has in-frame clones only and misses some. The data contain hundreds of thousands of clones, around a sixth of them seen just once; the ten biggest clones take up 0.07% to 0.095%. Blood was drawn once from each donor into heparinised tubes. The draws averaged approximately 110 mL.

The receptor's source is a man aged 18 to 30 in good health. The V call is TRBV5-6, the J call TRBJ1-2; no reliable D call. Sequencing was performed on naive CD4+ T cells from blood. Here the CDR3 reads CASSLARGYTF. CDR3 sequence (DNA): TGTGCCAGCAGCTTGGCACGCGGCTACACCTTC.